The 24 T cell receptor beta chains reported below all come from one sample, sequenced in a study of T cell repertoires in cytomegalovirus infection. Which antigens these TCRs recognize remains unknown. TCRdb independently ran MiXCR on the reads; one entry per CDR3 protein. The data contain approximately 910,000 distinct CDR3 sequences, less than 35% of them seen just once; the ten biggest clones take up roughly 13%. Material: cultured CD8+ T cells from PBMCs, obtained from culture after CMV antigen stimulation. These receptors originate from a human donor in good health (CMV status not recorded). Some clones in this sample may be carry-over from other donors' samples.

The rearrangement links TRBV7-8 to TRBJ2-1; no reliable D call. Germline loops: CDR1 SGHVS, CDR2 FQNEAQ. The CDR3 has 12 amino acids. Trimming cost V 8 bases and J 4 bases, with 9 bases left between them. The DNA of the CDR3 is TGTGCCAGCGCGAAGGCGTACAATGAGCAGTTCTTC. It translates to CASAKAYNEQFF.

This clonotype has just a few counts. The chain has TRBV6-2 or TRBV6-3 and TRBJ2-5; 11 bases fit TRBD2. The length of the CDR3 is 16 residues. CDR1 is MNHEY, CDR2 SVGEGT, per germline. V trimming: 6 bases; J trimming: 4 bases; junction bases outside the gene matches: 10. CDR3 coding DNA: TGTGCCAGCAGCCTCGATAGCGGGGGGGCCTCAGAGACCCAGTACTTC. Amino acid sequence: CASSLDSGGASETQYF.

The chain joins TRBV14 to TRBJ2-7; D unclear. The germline CDR1 and CDR2 sequences are SGHDN and FVKESK. Deletions cut 0 bases from V and 3 bases from J, with 3 bases between. This CDR3 comprises 12 residues. The DNA of the CDR3 is TGTGCCAGCAGCCAAGACCTCTACGAGCAGTACTTC. Amino acid sequence: CASSQDLYEQYF. The complete variable domain, with remaining parts taken from reference TRBV14 and TRBJ2-7, reads EAGVTQFPSHSVIEKGQTVTLRCDPISGHDNLYWYRRVMGKEIKFLLHFVKESKQDESGMPNNRFLAERTGGTYSTLKVQPAELEDSGVYFCASSQDLYEQYFGPGTRLTVT.

The table lists this clonotype with a few counts. This chain uses TRBV7-2 with TRBJ2-7; 7 bases are a match to TRBD1. Germline trimming cut 5 bases from V and 2 bases from J; bases unmatched to any gene: 6. This CDR3 is 14 amino acids long. The germline V gene encodes CDR1 SGHTA and CDR2 FQGNSA. CDR3 region: CASSETGPTYEQYV. The CDR3 DNA reads as TGTGCCAGCAGCGAGACAGGGCCAACCTACGAGCAGTACGTC.

The chain combines TRBV14 with TRBJ1-6; D is perhaps TRBD1 (5 bases). The germline V gene has CDR1 SGHDN and CDR2 FVKESK. The V gene lost 3 bases and the J gene lost 0 bases, with 9 bases spanning the gap. The CDR3 has 16 residues. The CDR3 protein is CASSQWGSSYNSPLHF. CDR3 in DNA: TGTGCCAGCAGCCAGTGGGGCAGCTCCTATAATTCACCCCTCCACTTT.

There are a few counts of this clonotype. The V call is TRBV12-3 or TRBV12-4, the J call TRBJ2-7; 11 bases line up with TRBD2. V shed 5 bases and J 6 bases; nucleotides not matched to a gene: 6. CDR3 length: 14 residues. CDR3 in amino acids: CASSPTTSGGEQYF. CDR3 sequence (DNA): TGTGCCAGCAGTCCTACCACTAGCGGGGGCGAGCAGTACTTC.

The chain carries TRBV7-9 and TRBJ2-1, with 8 bases matching TRBD2. Unmatched junction bases numbered 8, after V lost 1 base and J lost 9 bases. CDR1 and CDR2 (germline): SEHNR, FQNEAQ (reference sequence). The CDR3 totals 15 residues. The CDR3 region has the DNA TGTGCCAGCAGCTTAGAGCGGGGGCCGTGGTCTGAGCAGTTCTTC. This encodes CASSLERGPWSEQFF.

Note on this clonotype: Since a much larger clone is just one base distant, this may be a read error. The CDR3 loop is CASSLVGDSFIGELFF. The CDR3 DNA is TGTGCCAGCAGCTTAGTAGGGGACAGTTTCATCGGGGAGCTGTTTTTT. The J gene is TRBJ2-2, the V gene TRBV7-6; 7 bases are a match to TRBD1. J lost 7 bases, V lost 1 base, and 9 bases had no gene match. CDR3 length equals 16 residues. Germline values: CDR1 SGHVS, CDR2 FNYEAQ.

The rearrangement links TRBV27 to TRBJ1-5, with D tentatively TRBD1 (6 bases). Germline values: CDR1 MNHEY, CDR2 SMNVEV (reference sequence). The CDR3 extends over 12 amino acids. Trimming removed 2 bases at V and 15 bases at J, with 14 bases between. CDR3 residues: CASSLPGTPLHF. The CDR3 DNA reads as TGTGCCAGCAGTTTACCCGGGACACCTCTGCATTTT.

This clonotype appeared many times. The chain combines TRBV7-2 with TRBJ2-1, with D possibly matching TRBD2 (6 bases). Germline assignment: CDR1 SGHTA and CDR2 FQGNSA. V was pared by 5 bases and J by 6 bases, with 20 bases between. This CDR3 is built from 16 residues. The chain's CDR3 is CASSPRAGPASNEQFF. CDR3 sequence (DNA): TGTGCCAGCAGCCCCAGGGCGGGACCCGCCTCCAATGAGCAGTTCTTC.

This clonotype was seen repeatedly, ten times or more. The chain employs TRBV27 and TRBJ1-1; no reliable D call. Germline V gene sequence: CDR1 MNHEY, CDR2 SMNVEV (reference sequence). This CDR3 is built from 14 residues. The V gene lost 6 bases and the J gene lost 4 bases, with 15 bases spanning the gap. The CDR3 sequence is CASRAETFSTEAFF. The CDR3 DNA follows: TGTGCCAGCAGAGCCGAGACCTTCAGCACTGAAGCTTTCTTT.

This clonotype was seen ten or more times. This sequence joins TRBV27 and TRBJ1-1; TRBD1 matches 7 bases. After removal of 7 bases from V and 0 bases from J, the junction contained 5 bases not matched to a gene. The CDR3 is 14 residues long. CDR1 and CDR2 (germline): MNHEY, SMNVEV (reference sequence). The DNA of the CDR3 is TGTGCCAGCAAACGGGACAGTATGAACACTGAAGCTTTCTTT. Amino acid sequence: CASKRDSMNTEAFF.

This clonotype occurred a few times. In DNA form, the CDR3 reads TGTGCCAGCAGTTCCTCTAGCGGGGAAACTTCCTACGAGCAGTACTTC. Its translation: CASSSSSGETSYEQYF. The genes are TRBV27 and TRBJ2-7; 9 nucleotides align to TRBD2. CDR3 length equals 16 residues. J gave up 1 base and V 4 bases, and 8 bases lay outside the gene matches. Germline V lookup: CDR1 MNHEY, CDR2 SMNVEV (reference sequence).

This clonotype was seen just once. The chain has TRBV24-1 and TRBJ2-1; D is uncertain. Germline V CDR1 and CDR2: KGHDR, SFDVKD. Trimming shortened V by 2 bases and J by 9 bases, and 4 bases separated the two germline ends. This CDR3 region has 11 residues. CDR3 sequence (DNA): TGTGCCACCAGTGATTCGGTTGAGCAGTTCTTC. Amino acids: CATSDSVEQFF.

This clonotype appeared a few times. J is TRBJ1-2 and V is TRBV7-9, with a weak D call TRBD1 (5 bases). The germline gives CDR1 SEHNR, CDR2 FQNEAQ (reference sequence). CDR3 length: 15 residues. The V end was cut by 6 bases, the J end by 1 base, with 15 bases between. The CDR3 here is CASRPPGGDNYGYTF. CDR3 in DNA: TGTGCCAGCAGACCTCCCGGGGGGGATAACTATGGCTACACCTTC.

The V and J genes are TRBV11-2 and TRBJ1-4; no reliable D call. This CDR3 spans 15 amino acids. CDR1 is SGHAT and CDR2 is FQNNGV in the germline V gene. V was pared by 3 bases and J by 3 bases, with 11 bases between. In nucleotides, the CDR3 is TGTGCCAGCAGCTTTCCTCTTCAGGCTAATGAAAAACTGTTTTTT. Translated, it gives CASSFPLQANEKLFF. The full variable domain, completed using reference TRBV11-2 and TRBJ1-4, is EAGVAQSPRYKIIEKRQSVAFWCNPISGHATLYWYQQILGQGPKLLIQFQNNGVVDDSQLPKDRFSAERLKGVDSTLKIQPAKLEDSAVYLCASSFPLQANEKLFFGSGTQLSVL.

The V call is TRBV12-3 or TRBV12-4, the J call TRBJ2-1; D not resolved. Trimming stripped 6 bases from V and 4 bases from J, with 10 bases between. The CDR3 is made up of 13 amino acids. The CDR3 reads CASSRWLYNEQFF. The CDR3, as DNA: TGTGCCAGCAGCCGCTGGCTTTACAATGAGCAGTTCTTC.

This clonotype was counted between two and nine times. The chain employs TRBV28 and TRBJ2-7; 9 nucleotides agree with TRBD1. V dropped 5 bases and J dropped 5; count of bases not matched to a gene: 7. Germline V gives CDR1 MDHEN, CDR2 SYDVKM. The CDR3 runs to 14 residues. The CDR3 nucleotides are TGTGCCAGCAGTCCCGGGACAGGGTGGCACGAGCAGTACTTC. This sequence encodes CASSPGTGWHEQYF.

This clonotype was detected ten times or more. The rearrangement joins TRBV7-9 to TRBJ2-7; unclear D gene. CDR1 is SEHNR, CDR2 FQNEAQ, per germline (reference sequence). V was trimmed by 3 bases and J by 3 bases, leaving 15 bases between them. CDR3 length: 15 amino acids. The CDR3 here is CASSFAPRRDYEQYV. The CDR3 DNA reads TGTGCCAGCAGCTTCGCCCCCCGTAGGGACTACGAGCAGTACGTC.

The rearrangement joins TRBV7-3 to TRBJ2-1, with a possible D match to TRBD2 (5 bases). Looked up from germline, CDR1 is SGHTA and CDR2 is FQGTGA. The CDR3 length is 14 residues. The V end was cut by 0 bases, the J end by 6 bases, with 9 bases between. Here the CDR3 DNA reads TGTGCCAGCAGCTTAACCCCAGCGGCCAATGAGCAGTTCTTC. Its translation: CASSLTPAANEQFF.

V gene TRBV27 combines with J gene TRBJ2-7; D possibly uses TRBD1 or TRBD2 (5 bases each). This CDR3 is 13 amino acids long. Germline V gene lookup returns CDR1 MNHEY and CDR2 SMNVEV (reference sequence). The V end lost 0 bases, the J end lost 9 bases, and 12 bases lay between the germline ends. DNA of the CDR3: TGTGCCAGCAGTTTATCGATGGGGGTAGGGCAGTACTTC. Its translation is CASSLSMGVGQYF.

This clonotype was observed many times. The rearrangement links TRBV5-4 to TRBJ2-3; D perhaps matches TRBD1 (6 bases). Deletions cut 1 base from V and 5 bases from J, with 20 bases between. Germline V CDR1 and CDR2: SGHNT, YYREEE (reference sequence). The CDR3 has 17 residues. The CDR3 DNA follows: TGTGCCAGCAGCTTGTCGGGTTCTGGGGGCGGGTTAGATACGCAGTATTTT. Its translation: CASSLSGSGGGLDTQYF. Together with reference TRBV5-4 and TRBJ2-3, the CDR3 gives the full variable domain: ETGVTQSPTHLIKTRGQQVTLRCSSQSGHNTVSWYQQALGQGPQFIFQYYREEENGRGNFPPRFSGLQFPNYSSELNVNALELDDSALYLCASSLSGSGGGLDTQYFGPGTRLTVL.

Only one count was recorded for this clonotype. This sequence joins TRBV29-1 and TRBJ2-7; no clear D gene. The CDR3 covers 12 residues. Germline V gene data show CDR1 as SQVTM and CDR2 as ANQGSEA. V was trimmed by 6 bases and J by 1 base, leaving 10 bases between them. The CDR3 nucleotides are TGCAGCGTCTGGGTCACATCCTACGAGCAGTACTTC. It translates to CSVWVTSYEQYF.

This clonotype has a handful of counts. The chain joins TRBV5-4 to TRBJ2-5; 14 nucleotides align to TRBD2. Unmatched junction bases numbered 6, after V lost 3 bases and J lost 2 bases. Germline values: CDR1 SGHNT, CDR2 YYREEE (reference sequence). The CDR3 runs 17 residues. The CDR3 spells CASSSGLAGALQETQYF. The CDR3 coding sequence is TGTGCCAGCAGCTCGGGACTAGCGGGGGCCTTACAAGAGACCCAGTACTTC.